A single sample is the source of the 18 T cell receptor beta chains below, sequenced in a study of T cell responses to AZD1222 COVID-19 vaccine (dated by TCRdb to 2020 to 2022). The sample's time point label is to be understood as: about 28 days (+/-7) after the second vaccine dose. Libraries came from the immunoSEQ multiplex PCR assay. Sourced from immuneACCESS, this table was stored by TCRdb with only in-frame sequences that have V and J called. A share of the clones is absent; for the studies checked, an unresolved V gene accounts for under half, and the remainder has no known explanation. A total of tens of thousands of clones appear in this sample, around 85% of them only once. In total, the top ten clones hold about 12% of the sample. This specimen was peripheral blood, taken 28 days after the second AZD1222 dose. The receptors derive from an adult who received the AZD1222 COVID-19 vaccine.

V gene TRBV12-3 or TRBV12-4 combines with J gene TRBJ1-1; tentatively, D is TRBD1 (5 bases). The CDR3 is 13 residues long. With 3 bases removed from V and 7 bases from J, the gap between germline ends came to 12 bases. CDR3 bases: TGTGCCAGCAGTTTGAGAATACAGGTTGAAGCTTTCTTT. Protein sequence: CASSLRIQVEAFF.

The rearrangement joins TRBV19 to TRBJ1-1; D is uncertain. V lost 7 bases, J lost 6 bases, and 18 bases lay in between. CDR1 is LNHDA and CDR2 is SQIVND in the germline V gene (reference sequence). There are 14 residues in the CDR3. In nucleotides, the CDR3 is TGTGCCAGTAACCCGGCAGGTCAAGGTCCTGAAGCTTTCTTT. This gives the protein CASNPAGQGPEAFF.

The chain uses TRBV19 and TRBJ2-1; perhaps D is TRBD1 or TRBD2 (6 bases each). The germline V gene encodes CDR1 LNHDA and CDR2 SQIVND (reference sequence). The CDR3 is 18 amino acids. V was clipped by 4 bases and J by 0 bases, with 19 bases between them. The CDR3 here is CASSRGPRAGSSYNEQFF. The CDR3 DNA follows: TGTGCCAGTAGTAGGGGGCCCCGGGCGGGATCCTCCTACAATGAGCAGTTCTTC.

The chain links TRBV6-2 or TRBV6-3 to TRBJ1-6, with D perhaps TRBD1 (5 bases). The ends were cut back, 6 bases at V and 6 bases at J, with 18 bases in the middle. Germline CDR1 MNHEY, CDR2 SVGEGT. CDR3 length: 16 amino acids. The CDR3 loop reads CASSLGPRGFNSPLHF. The CDR3 nucleotides read TGTGCCAGCAGCCTGGGACCGCGGGGGTTTAATTCACCCCTCCACTTT.

The chain links TRBV28 to TRBJ1-2; D is ambiguous. CDR3 length equals 14 residues. Germline loops: CDR1 MDHEN, CDR2 SYDVKM. V was clipped by 6 bases and J by 6 bases, with 17 bases between them. The CDR3 DNA reads as TGTGCCAGCAGGCGGACTATGAATCCCCATGGCTACACCTTC. Translation: CASRRTMNPHGYTF.

This chain connects TRBV7-9 to TRBJ2-5, with 10 bases lining up with TRBD1. Germline V CDR1 and CDR2: SEHNR, FQNEAQ (reference sequence). This CDR3 is built from 15 residues. The trim removed 3 bases at V and 5 bases at J, leaving 6 bases unmatched. The CDR3: CASSLGQGRGETQYF. The CDR3 DNA sequence: TGTGCCAGCAGCTTGGGACAGGGGAGAGGGGAGACCCAGTACTTC.

V is TRBV18 and J is TRBJ2-3; D unclear. In germline, CDR1 is KGHSH, CDR2 LQKENI. This CDR3 is 14 amino acids long. The V gene lost 0 bases and the J gene lost 2 bases, with 6 bases spanning the gap. The CDR3 reads CASSPPTNTDTQYF. The DNA for the CDR3 is TGTGCCAGCTCACCACCGACCAACACAGATACGCAGTATTTT.

The gene calls are TRBV11-2 and TRBJ1-2; maybe TRBD1 (5 bases). There are 15 residues in the CDR3. CDR1 and CDR2 from the germline V gene are SGHAT and FQNNGV. V was clipped by 0 bases and J by 7 bases, with 15 bases between them. For the CDR3, the DNA is TGTGCCAGCAGCTTAGATCGAGGAGGGGTTCGTGGCTACACCTTC. The encoded protein is CASSLDRGGVRGYTF.

The chain is built from TRBV6-1 and TRBJ1-2; the match to TRBD1 covers 7 bases. The CDR3 totals 15 residues. Germline assignment: CDR1 MNHNS and CDR2 SASEGT. After removal of 2 bases from V and 5 bases from J, the junction contained 8 bases not matched to a gene. CDR3: CASSESRTGKYGYTF. CDR3 bases: TGTGCCAGCAGTGAATCCCGGACAGGAAAATATGGCTACACCTTC.

This chain uses TRBV7-2 with TRBJ1-5, with D hard to call. With 4 bases removed from V and 5 bases from J, the gap between germline ends came to 9 bases. This CDR3 has 13 amino acids. Germline V gives CDR1 SGHTA, CDR2 FQGNSA. This chain's CDR3 is CASSSGSHQPQHF. CDR3 DNA: TGTGCCAGCAGCTCTGGATCCCATCAGCCCCAGCATTTT.

This sequence joins TRBV10-3 and TRBJ1-3; D not resolved. Looked up from germline, CDR1 is ENHRY and CDR2 is SYGVKD. The length of the CDR3 is 17 residues. V was cut by 0 bases and J by 4 bases, with 16 bases left in between. DNA of the CDR3: TGTGCCATCAGTGAGTCAACCGCCAGCGTGTCGGGAAACACCATATATTTT. It specifies CAISESTASVSGNTIYF.

CDR3 residues: CAWGPGIGNQPQHF. The CDR3 DNA reads TGTGCCTGGGGCCCCGGTATAGGCAATCAGCCCCAGCATTTT. The chain is built from TRBV30 and TRBJ1-5; D gene ambiguous. V was shortened by 5 bases and J by 2 bases, with 13 bases between the two germline ends. CDR1 is GTSNPN, CDR2 SVGIG, per germline (reference sequence). The CDR3 is 14 residues long.

The rearrangement uses TRBV5-1 and TRBJ2-7; 10 nucleotides align to TRBD1. This CDR3 has 15 amino acids. Germline V gene data show CDR1 as SGHRS and CDR2 as YFSETQ. Trimming at V came to 7 bases and at J to 0 bases, leaving 7 bases not matched to a gene. CDR3 amino acids: CASGKGTGVSYEQYV. As DNA, the CDR3 is TGCGCCAGCGGAAAAGGGACAGGGGTCTCCTACGAGCAGTACGTC.

This chain connects TRBV5-1 to TRBJ2-7; 11 nucleotides align to TRBD1. V was pared by 0 bases and J by 7 bases, with 3 bases of the junction left unmatched. Germline-derived CDR1 and CDR2 are SGHRS and YFSETQ. The CDR3 has 14 amino acids. The CDR3 region has the DNA TGCGCCAGCAGCTTGGCGGACAGGGGGCGAGAGCAGTACTTC. As protein: CASSLADRGREQYF. The full variable domain, in which reference TRBV5-1 and TRBJ2-7 provide the parts outside the CDR3, is KAGVTQTPRYLIKTRGQQVTLSCSPISGHRSVSWYQQTPGQGLQFLFEYFSETQRNKGNFPGRFSGRQFSNSRSEMNVSTLELGDSALYLCASSLADRGREQYFGPGTRLTVT.

The chain has TRBV11-2 and TRBJ2-7; 7 bases are shared with TRBD1. This CDR3 has 16 residues. V was clipped by 5 bases and J by 0 bases; unmatched bases: 10. Germline V gives CDR1 SGHAT, CDR2 FQNNGV. The CDR3 reads CASSLPGTVRSYEQYV. The CDR3 DNA sequence: TGTGCCAGCAGCCTCCCAGGGACAGTGCGCTCCTACGAGCAGTACGTC.

The V and J genes are TRBV7-2 and TRBJ1-5; D unresolved. Trimming left V 5 bases short and J 4 bases short, with 9 bases between. Per the germline V gene, CDR1 is SGHTA and CDR2 is FQGNSA. CDR3 size: 13 residues. CDR3 bases: TGTGCCAGCAGCCTAGACCAGAATCAGCCCCAGCATTTT. It specifies CASSLDQNQPQHF.

V gene TRBV2 combines with J gene TRBJ1-6; D is unresolved. V was cut by 6 bases and J by 0 bases, with 9 bases left in between. CDR3 length: 15 amino acids. Germline V CDR1 and CDR2: SNHLY, FYNNEI. CDR3 DNA sequence: TGTGCCAGCAGGGGAGTGAGCTCCTATAATTCACCCCTCCACTTT. This sequence encodes CASRGVSSYNSPLHF. The entire variable domain, with the rest obtained from reference TRBV2 and TRBJ1-6, is as follows: EPEVTQTPSHQVTQMGQEVILRCVPISNHLYFYWYRQILGQKVEFLVSFYNNEISEKSEIFDDQFSVERPDGSNFTLKIRSTKLEDSAMYFCASRGVSSYNSPLHFGNGTRLTVT.

This rearrangement joins TRBV6-2 or TRBV6-3 to TRBJ2-7; 7 nucleotides line up with TRBD2. The germline V gene encodes CDR1 MNHEY and CDR2 SVGEGT. The CDR3 has 14 residues. V lost 4 bases, J lost 2 bases, and 5 bases stayed unmatched. In DNA form, the CDR3 reads TGTGCCAGCAGTTTAGCAGGGACTACCTACGAGCAGTACGTC. It specifies CASSLAGTTYEQYV.